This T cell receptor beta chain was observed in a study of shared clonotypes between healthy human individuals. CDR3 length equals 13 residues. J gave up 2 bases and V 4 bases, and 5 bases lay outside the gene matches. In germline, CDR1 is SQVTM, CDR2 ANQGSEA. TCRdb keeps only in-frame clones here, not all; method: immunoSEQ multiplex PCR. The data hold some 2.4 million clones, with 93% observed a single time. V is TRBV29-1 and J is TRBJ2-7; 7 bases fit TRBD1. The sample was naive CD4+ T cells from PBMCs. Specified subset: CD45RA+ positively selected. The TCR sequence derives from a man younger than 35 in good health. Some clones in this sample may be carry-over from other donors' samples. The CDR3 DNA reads TGCAGCGTTGTAGACAGGGTCACCTACGAGCAGTACTTC. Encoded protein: CSVVDRVTYEQYF.